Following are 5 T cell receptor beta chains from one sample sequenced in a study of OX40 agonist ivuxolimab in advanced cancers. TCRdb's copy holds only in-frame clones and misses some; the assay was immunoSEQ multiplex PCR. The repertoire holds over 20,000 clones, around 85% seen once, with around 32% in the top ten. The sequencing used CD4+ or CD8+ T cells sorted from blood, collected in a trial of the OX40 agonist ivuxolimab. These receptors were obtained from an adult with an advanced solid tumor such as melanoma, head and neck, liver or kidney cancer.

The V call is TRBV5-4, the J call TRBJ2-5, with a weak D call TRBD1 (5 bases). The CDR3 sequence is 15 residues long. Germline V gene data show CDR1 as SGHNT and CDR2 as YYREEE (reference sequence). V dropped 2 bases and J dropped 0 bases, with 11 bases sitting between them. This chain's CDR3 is CASSFRTGYQETQYF. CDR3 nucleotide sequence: TGTGCCAGCAGCTTTCGAACAGGATACCAAGAGACCCAGTACTTC.

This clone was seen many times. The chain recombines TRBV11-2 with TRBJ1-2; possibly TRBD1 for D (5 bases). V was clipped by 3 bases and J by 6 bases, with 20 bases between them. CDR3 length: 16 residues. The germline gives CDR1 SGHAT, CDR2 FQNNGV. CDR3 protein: CASSLGLGTGLDGYTF. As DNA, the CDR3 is TGTGCCAGCAGCTTGGGGTTGGGGACTGGGCTCGATGGCTACACCTTC.

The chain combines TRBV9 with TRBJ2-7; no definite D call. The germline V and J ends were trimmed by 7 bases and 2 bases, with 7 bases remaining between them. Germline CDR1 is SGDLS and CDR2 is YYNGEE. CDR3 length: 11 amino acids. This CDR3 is CASGEAYEQYF. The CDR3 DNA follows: TGTGCCAGCGGTGAAGCCTACGAGCAGTACTTC.

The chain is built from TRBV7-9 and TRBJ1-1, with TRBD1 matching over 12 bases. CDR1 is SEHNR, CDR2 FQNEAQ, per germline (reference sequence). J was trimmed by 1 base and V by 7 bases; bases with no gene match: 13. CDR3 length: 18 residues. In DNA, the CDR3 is TGTGCCAGCACCTGGGGGACGGGGACAGGGGGCCCGAACACTGAAGCTTTCTTT. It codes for CASTWGTGTGGPNTEAFF.

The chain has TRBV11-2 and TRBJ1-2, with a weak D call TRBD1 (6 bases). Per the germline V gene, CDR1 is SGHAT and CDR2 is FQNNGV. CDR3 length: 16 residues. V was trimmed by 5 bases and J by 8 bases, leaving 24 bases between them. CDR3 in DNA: TGTGCCAGCAGCCTAGTACCAGGGGATATACGGTGGGGCTACACCTTC. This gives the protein CASSLVPGDIRWGYTF.